This paragraph covers one T cell receptor beta chain sequence. Assay used: immunoSEQ multiplex PCR; TCRdb lists only in-frame clones, some missing. The repertoire has 150,000 to 200,000 clones, around 85% of them found once; the top ten carry roughly 15%. This specimen belongs to a study of cytomegalovirus exposure and HLA in healthy donors. This CDR3 is 15 amino acids long. CDR1 and CDR2 from the germline V gene are MNHNS and SASEGT. Trimming at V came to 7 bases and at J to 0 bases, leaving 7 bases not matched to a gene. The sequence derives from a man younger than 35 in good health and CMV-seropositive. The sequenced sample consisted of PBMCs. The chain links TRBV6-1 to TRBJ2-7; 9 bases are shared with TRBD2. The CDR3: CASIPSGASSYEQYF. The CDR3 nucleotides read TGTGCCAGCATCCCTAGCGGGGCAAGCTCCTACGAGCAGTACTTC.